This T cell receptor beta chain was sequenced for a study of blood T cells in healthy people across ages. Whole-study results and caveats: While age rose, TCR beta diversity per million T cells dropped in a roughly linear way. Naive T cell percentage strongly correlated with TCR beta diversity.

V shed 1 base, J shed 8 bases, and the junction held 5 bases outside the gene matches. This CDR3 region has 14 residues. The germline V gene encodes CDR1 LNHNV and CDR2 YYDKDF (reference sequence). With regard to this clonotype: No antigen is known for it.

Together with a sample-barcoded 5' primer, a J-beta primer mix was included in a second PCR lasting about 7 to 11 cycles. Every molecule of cDNA carried a tag from a template-switch adaptor with 12 random nucleotides. TCRdb used MiXCR to reprocess the 5' RACE reads, holding one entry per CDR3 protein. The sample lists under 850,000 distinct CDR3 sequences; 36% were seen once. J is TRBJ2-1 and V is TRBV15, with TRBD1 matching over 7 bases. The sequenced sample consisted of blood. This clonotype originated in a man aged 18 to 29 in good health. The chain's CDR3 is CATSRAGTEYEQFF. For the CDR3, the DNA is TGTGCCACCAGCAGAGCCGGGACAGAGTATGAGCAGTTCTTC.